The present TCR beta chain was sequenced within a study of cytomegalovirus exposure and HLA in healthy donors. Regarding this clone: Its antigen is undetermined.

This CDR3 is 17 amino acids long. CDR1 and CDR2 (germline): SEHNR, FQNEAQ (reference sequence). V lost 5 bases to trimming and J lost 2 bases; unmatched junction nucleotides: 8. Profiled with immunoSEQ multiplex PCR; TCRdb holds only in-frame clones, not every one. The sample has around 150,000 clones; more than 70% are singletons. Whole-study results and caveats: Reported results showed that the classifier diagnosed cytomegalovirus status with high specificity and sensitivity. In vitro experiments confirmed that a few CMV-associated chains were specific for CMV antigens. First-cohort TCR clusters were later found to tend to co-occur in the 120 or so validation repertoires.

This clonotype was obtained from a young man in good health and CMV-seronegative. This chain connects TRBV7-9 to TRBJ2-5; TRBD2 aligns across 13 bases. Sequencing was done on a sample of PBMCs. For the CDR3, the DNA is TGTGCCAGCAGCCCTCGACTAGCGGGAGGTGAACAAGAGACCCAGTACTTC. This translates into CASSPRLAGGEQETQYF.